Reported below is one T cell receptor beta chain. Its matching antigen is unknown. These data originate in a study of cytomegalovirus exposure and HLA in healthy donors. Vbeta (60) and Jbeta (13) primers were used in the PCR. Method: immunoSEQ multiplex PCR; TCRdb's copy keeps in-frame clones and lacks some. Among around 300,000 clones, approximately 90% were seen once, and the ten largest hold about 2.5%. Study-level results: Among the most significant clusters, several appeared linked to common viral pathogens in a later analysis. Donors were assumed by presence/absence analyses to have roughly uniform sequencing depth.

CDR1 is SNHLY and CDR2 is FYNNEI in the germline V gene. V gave up 6 bases and J gave up 4 bases; unmatched junction bases: 2. CDR3 size: 16 residues. The sample consisted of PBMCs. The receptor comes from a woman between 18 and 30 years old in good health and CMV-seronegative. This chain links TRBV2 with TRBJ2-2; 16 bases fit TRBD2. CDR3 bases: TGTGCCAGCAGGGGGACTAGCGGGGGGGCCACCGGGGAGCTGTTTTTT. Protein sequence: CASRGTSGGATGELFF.